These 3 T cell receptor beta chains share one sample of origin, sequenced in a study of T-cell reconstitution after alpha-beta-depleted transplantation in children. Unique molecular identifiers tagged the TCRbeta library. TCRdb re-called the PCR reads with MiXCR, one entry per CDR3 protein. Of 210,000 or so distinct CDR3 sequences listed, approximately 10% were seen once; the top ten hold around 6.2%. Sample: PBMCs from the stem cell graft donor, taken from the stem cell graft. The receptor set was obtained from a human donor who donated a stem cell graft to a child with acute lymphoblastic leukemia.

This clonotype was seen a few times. The CDR3 here is CASSLVRARISTDTQYF. Here the CDR3 DNA reads TGCGCCAGCAGCTTGGTGCGGGCCCGAATTAGCACAGATACGCAGTATTTT. The V and J genes are TRBV5-1 and TRBJ2-3, with D possibly being TRBD2 (5 bases). Germline V gene sequence: CDR1 SGHRS, CDR2 YFSETQ. This CDR3 comprises 17 residues. Trimming pared 0 bases from V and 0 bases from J, leaving 14 bases between.

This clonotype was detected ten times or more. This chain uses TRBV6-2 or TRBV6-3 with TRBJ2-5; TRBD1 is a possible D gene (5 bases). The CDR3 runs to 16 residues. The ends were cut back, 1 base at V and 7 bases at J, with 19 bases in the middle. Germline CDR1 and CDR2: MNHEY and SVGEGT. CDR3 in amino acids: CASSYYPLQVALTQYF. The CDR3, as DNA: TGTGCCAGCAGTTACTACCCCTTACAGGTCGCGTTGACCCAGTACTTC.

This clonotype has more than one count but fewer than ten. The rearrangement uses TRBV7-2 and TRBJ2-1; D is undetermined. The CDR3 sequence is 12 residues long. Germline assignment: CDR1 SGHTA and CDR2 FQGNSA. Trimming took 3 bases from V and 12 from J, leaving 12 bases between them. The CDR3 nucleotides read TGTGCCAGCAGCTTTCCGGCGTCAGCGCAGTTCTTC. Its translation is CASSFPASAQFF.